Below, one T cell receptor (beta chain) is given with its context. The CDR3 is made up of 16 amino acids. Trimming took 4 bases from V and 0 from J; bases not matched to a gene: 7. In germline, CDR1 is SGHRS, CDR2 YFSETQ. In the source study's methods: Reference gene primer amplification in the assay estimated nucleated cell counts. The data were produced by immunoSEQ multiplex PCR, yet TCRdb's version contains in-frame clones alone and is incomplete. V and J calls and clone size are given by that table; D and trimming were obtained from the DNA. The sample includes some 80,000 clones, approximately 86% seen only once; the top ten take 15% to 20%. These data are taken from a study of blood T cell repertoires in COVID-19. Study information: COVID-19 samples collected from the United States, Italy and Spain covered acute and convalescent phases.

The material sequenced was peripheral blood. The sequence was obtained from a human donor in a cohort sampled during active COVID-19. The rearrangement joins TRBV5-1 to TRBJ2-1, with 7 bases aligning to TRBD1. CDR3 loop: CASSGGQESSYNEQFF. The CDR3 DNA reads TGCGCCAGCAGCGGTGGACAGGAGAGCTCCTACAATGAGCAGTTCTTC.